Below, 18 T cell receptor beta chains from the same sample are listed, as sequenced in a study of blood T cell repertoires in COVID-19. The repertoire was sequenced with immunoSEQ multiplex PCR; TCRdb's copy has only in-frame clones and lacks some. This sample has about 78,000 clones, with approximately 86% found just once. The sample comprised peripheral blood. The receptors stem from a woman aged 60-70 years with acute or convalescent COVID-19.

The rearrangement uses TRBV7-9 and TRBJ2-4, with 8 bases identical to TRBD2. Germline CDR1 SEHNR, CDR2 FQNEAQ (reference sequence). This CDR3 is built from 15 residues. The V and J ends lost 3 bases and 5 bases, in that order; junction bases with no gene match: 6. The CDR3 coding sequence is TGTGCCAGCAGCTTGGGCGGGAGGCTCGAAAACATTCAGTACTTC. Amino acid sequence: CASSLGGRLENIQYF.

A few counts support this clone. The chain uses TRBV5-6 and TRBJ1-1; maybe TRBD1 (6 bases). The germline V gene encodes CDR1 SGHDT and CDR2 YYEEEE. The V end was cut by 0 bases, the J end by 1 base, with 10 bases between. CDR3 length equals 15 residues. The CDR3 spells CASSLGAQGNTEAFF. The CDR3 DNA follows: TGTGCCAGCAGCTTGGGTGCACAGGGGAACACTGAAGCTTTCTTT.

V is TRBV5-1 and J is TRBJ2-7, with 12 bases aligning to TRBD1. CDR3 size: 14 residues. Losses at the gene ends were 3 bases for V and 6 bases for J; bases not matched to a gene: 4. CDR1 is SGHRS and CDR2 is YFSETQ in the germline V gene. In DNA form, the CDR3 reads TGCGCCAGCAGCTACGGGACAGGGGGCGCCGAGCAGTACTTC. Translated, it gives CASSYGTGGAEQYF. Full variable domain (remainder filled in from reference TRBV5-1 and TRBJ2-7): KAGVTQTPRYLIKTRGQQVTLSCSPISGHRSVSWYQQTPGQGLQFLFEYFSETQRNKGNFPGRFSGRQFSNSRSEMNVSTLELGDSALYLCASSYGTGGAEQYFGPGTRLTVT.

CDR3 sequence (DNA): TGTGCCAGCACCCCCCTGGGGCTAGCGGACGAGCAGTACTTC. It encodes CASTPLGLADEQYF. The chain uses TRBV7-2 and TRBJ2-7; 7 nucleotides line up with TRBD2. Germline loops: CDR1 SGHTA, CDR2 FQGNSA. The CDR3 contains 14 residues. Trimming at V came to 7 bases and at J to 5 bases, leaving 11 bases not matched to a gene.

Here the CDR3 reads CATSDPDSGEQYF. In DNA, the CDR3 is TGTGCCACCAGTGACCCGGACAGTGGCGAGCAGTACTTC. The chain has TRBV24-1 and TRBJ2-7, with D perhaps TRBD1 (6 bases). This CDR3 contains 13 residues. Trimming cost V 4 bases and J 6 bases, with 12 bases left between them. Germline V gene data show CDR1 as KGHDR and CDR2 as SFDVKD.

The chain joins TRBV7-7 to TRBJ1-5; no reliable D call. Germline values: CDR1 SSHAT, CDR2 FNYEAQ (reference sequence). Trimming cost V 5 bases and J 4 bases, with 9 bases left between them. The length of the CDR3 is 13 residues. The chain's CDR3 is CASSPSLNQPQHF. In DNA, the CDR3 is TGTGCCAGCAGCCCGTCCCTTAATCAGCCCCAGCATTTT.

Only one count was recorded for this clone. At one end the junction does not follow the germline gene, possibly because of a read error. CDR3 residues: CVSSRQTGGSYEQYF. CDR3 bases: TGTGTCAGCAGCCGTCAGACAGGGGGCTCCTACGAGCAGTACTTC. This chain joins TRBV4-2 and TRBJ2-7; 9 bases map to TRBD1. CDR3 length: 15 amino acids. CDR1 is LGHNA and CDR2 is YNFKEQ in the germline V gene.

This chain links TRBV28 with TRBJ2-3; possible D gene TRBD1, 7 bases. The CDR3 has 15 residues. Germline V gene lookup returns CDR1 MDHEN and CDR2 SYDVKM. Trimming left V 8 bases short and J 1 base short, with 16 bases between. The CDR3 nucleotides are TGTGCCAGCCGAGGAGGGGGCCGTGGCACAGATACGCAGTATTTT. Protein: CASRGGGRGTDTQYF.

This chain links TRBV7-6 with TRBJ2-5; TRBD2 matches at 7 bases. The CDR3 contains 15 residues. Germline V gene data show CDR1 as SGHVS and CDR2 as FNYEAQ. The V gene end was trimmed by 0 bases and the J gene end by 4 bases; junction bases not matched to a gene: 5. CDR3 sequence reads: CASSLAWTGGETQYF. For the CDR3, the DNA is TGTGCCAGCAGCTTAGCGTGGACGGGGGGAGAGACCCAGTACTTC.

The CDR3: CASSFGGRGTEAFF. Here the CDR3 DNA reads TGTGCCAGCAGCTTCGGGGGGAGGGGGACTGAAGCTTTCTTT. This chain uses TRBV7-2 with TRBJ1-1; D might be TRBD1 (6 bases). Trimming took off 3 bases at V and 5 bases at J, with 13 bases between the two ends. The CDR3 has 14 residues. Germline V gene lookup returns CDR1 SGHTA and CDR2 FQGNSA.

The CDR3 bases are TGTGCCAGCAGTTTAGGGGACAGCACGGGGCCCCAGCATTTT. As protein: CASSLGDSTGPQHF. This chain connects TRBV28 to TRBJ1-5; 7 bases are shared with TRBD1. V gave up 2 bases and J gave up 9 bases; unmatched junction bases: 7. The CDR3 contains 14 residues. The germline gives CDR1 MDHEN, CDR2 SYDVKM.

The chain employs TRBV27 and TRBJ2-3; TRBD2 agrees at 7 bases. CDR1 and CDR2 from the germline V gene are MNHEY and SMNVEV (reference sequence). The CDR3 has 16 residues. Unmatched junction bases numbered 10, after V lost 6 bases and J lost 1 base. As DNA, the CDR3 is TGTGCCAGCAGACTAGGGGATGGGAGGGGCACAGATACGCAGTATTTT. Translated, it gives CASRLGDGRGTDTQYF.

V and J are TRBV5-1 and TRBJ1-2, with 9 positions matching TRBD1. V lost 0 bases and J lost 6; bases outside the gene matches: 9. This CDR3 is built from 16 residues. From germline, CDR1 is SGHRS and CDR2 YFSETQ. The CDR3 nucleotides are TGCGCCAGCAGCTTGGAACTAGGGACAGGGAGGAATGGCTACACCTTC. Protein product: CASSLELGTGRNGYTF. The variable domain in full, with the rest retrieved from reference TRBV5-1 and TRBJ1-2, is KAGVTQTPRYLIKTRGQQVTLSCSPISGHRSVSWYQQTPGQGLQFLFEYFSETQRNKGNFPGRFSGRQFSNSRSEMNVSTLELGDSALYLCASSLELGTGRNGYTFGSGTRLTVV.

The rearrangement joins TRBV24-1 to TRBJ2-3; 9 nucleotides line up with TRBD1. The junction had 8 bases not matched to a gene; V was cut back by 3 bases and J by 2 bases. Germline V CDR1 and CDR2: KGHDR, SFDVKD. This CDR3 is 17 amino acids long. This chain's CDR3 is CATSDHRTGDNTDTQYF. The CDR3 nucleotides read TGTGCCACCAGTGATCACCGGACAGGGGACAACACAGATACGCAGTATTTT.

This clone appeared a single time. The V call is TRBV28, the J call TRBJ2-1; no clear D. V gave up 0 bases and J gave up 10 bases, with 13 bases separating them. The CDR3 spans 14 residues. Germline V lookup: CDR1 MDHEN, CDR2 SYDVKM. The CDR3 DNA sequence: TGTGCCAGCAGTTTATGGAGAGCTGCCATGGAGCAGTTCTTC. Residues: CASSLWRAAMEQFF.

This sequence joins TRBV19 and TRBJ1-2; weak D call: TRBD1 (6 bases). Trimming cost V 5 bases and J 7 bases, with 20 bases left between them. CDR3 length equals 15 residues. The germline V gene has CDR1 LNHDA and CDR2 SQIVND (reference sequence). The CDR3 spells CASSREAGARLGYTF. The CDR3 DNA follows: TGTGCCAGTAGTCGTGAAGCGGGGGCGCGTCTTGGCTACACCTTC.

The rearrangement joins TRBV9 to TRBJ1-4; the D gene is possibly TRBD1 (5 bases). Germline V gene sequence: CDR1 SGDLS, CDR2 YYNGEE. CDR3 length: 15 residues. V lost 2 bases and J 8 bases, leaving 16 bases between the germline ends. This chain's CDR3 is CASSVTGGAGEKLFF. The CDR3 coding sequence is TGTGCCAGCAGCGTGACCGGAGGGGCTGGGGAAAAACTGTTTTTT.

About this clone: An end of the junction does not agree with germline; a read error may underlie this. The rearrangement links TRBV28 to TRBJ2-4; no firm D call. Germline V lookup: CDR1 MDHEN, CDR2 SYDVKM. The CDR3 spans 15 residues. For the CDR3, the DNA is TGTGCCAGCAGTCCCTCCTCTTCTTCCAAAAACATTCGGTACTTC. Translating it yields CASSPSSSSKNIRYF.